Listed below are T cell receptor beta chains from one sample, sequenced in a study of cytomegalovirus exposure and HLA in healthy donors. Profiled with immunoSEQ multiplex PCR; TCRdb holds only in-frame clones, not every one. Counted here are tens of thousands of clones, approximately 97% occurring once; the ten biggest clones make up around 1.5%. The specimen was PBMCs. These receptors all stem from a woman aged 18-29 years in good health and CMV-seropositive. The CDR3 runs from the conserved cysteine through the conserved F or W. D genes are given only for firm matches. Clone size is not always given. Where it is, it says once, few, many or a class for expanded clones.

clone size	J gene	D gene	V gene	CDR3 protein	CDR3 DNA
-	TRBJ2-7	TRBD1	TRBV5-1	CASSQQGNEQYF	TGCGCCAGCAGCCAACAGGGGAACGAGCAGTACTTC
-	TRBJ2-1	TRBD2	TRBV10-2	CASSDRGLAGGDEQFF	TGCGCCAGCAGTGATCGGGGACTAGCGGGAGGGGATGAGCAGTTCTTC
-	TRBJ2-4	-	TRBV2	CASRGRGQAKNIQYF	TGTGCCAGCAGGGGCAGGGGTCAAGCCAAAAACATTCAGTACTTC
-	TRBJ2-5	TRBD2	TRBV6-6	CASSSQLAWQETQYF	TGTGCCAGCAGTTCCCAACTAGCGTGGCAAGAGACCCAGTACTTC
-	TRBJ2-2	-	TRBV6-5	CASSPGTPNTGELFF	TGTGCCAGCAGCCCCGGGACACCTAACACCGGGGAGCTGTTTTTT
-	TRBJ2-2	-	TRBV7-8	CASSLVGGGELFF	TGTGCCAGCAGCTTAGTTGGCGGCGGGGAGCTGTTTTTT
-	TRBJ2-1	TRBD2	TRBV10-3	CAISEPRLGVAGWYNEQFF	TGTGCCATCAGTGAGCCCAGACTGGGTGTAGCGGGATGGTACAATGAGCAGTTCTTC
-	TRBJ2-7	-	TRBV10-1	CASSGAGWEQYF	TGCGCCAGCAGTGGGGCGGGATGGGAGCAGTACTTC
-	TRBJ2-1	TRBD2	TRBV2	CASEREQGNEQFF	TGTGCCAGCGAGCGGGAGCAAGGCAATGAGCAGTTCTTC
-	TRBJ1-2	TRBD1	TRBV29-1	CSVLHRGLTNYGYTF	TGCAGCGTTTTACACAGGGGGCTAACTAACTATGGCTACACCTTC
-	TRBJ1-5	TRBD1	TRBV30	CAWTNRGDQPQHF	TGTGCCTGGACCAACAGGGGAGATCAGCCCCAGCATTTT
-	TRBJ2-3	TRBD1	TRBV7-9	CASSFDRAPDTQYF	TGTGCCAGCAGCTTTGACAGGGCACCAGATACGCAGTATTTT
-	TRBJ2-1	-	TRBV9	CASSGDTRSYNEQFF	TGTGCCAGCAGCGGAGACACTCGTTCCTACAATGAGCAGTTCTTC
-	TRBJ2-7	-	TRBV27	CASSPSGLPVYEQYF	TGTGCCAGCAGCCCCTCAGGACTCCCCGTCTACGAGCAGTACTTC
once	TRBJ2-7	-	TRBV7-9	CASSLVQGGYEQYF	TGTGCCAGCAGCTTAGTACAGGGCGGCTACGAGCAGTACTTC